One and the same sample provided the 18 T cell receptor beta chains below, sequenced in a study of shared clonotypes between healthy human individuals. Produced via immunoSEQ multiplex PCR; TCRdb's table is partial and in-frame only. This sample has around 2.3 million clones, with 90% to 96% found just once. Sequences were obtained from naive CD4+ T cells sorted from blood. Subset specified: CD45RA+ positively selected. Receptors were obtained from a man aged 18 to 29 in good health.

The rearrangement links TRBV6-1 to TRBJ1-1; perhaps TRBD1 as D (5 bases). Trimming removed 8 bases from V and 1 base from J, with 14 bases in between. Germline V gene sequence: CDR1 MNHNS, CDR2 SASEGT. CDR3 length equals 14 residues. DNA for the CDR3: TGTGCCAGCTCACTCCGGGGGTCGAACACTGAAGCTTTCTTT. Its translation: CASSLRGSNTEAFF.

The V call is TRBV28, the J call TRBJ2-6; D not certain. Per the germline V gene, CDR1 is MDHEN and CDR2 is SYDVKM. This CDR3 has 16 amino acids. Trimming removed 2 bases at V and 0 bases at J, with 8 bases between. This chain's CDR3 is CASSLVPLSGANVLTF. CDR3 DNA: TGTGCCAGCAGTTTAGTTCCACTCTCTGGGGCCAACGTCCTGACTTTC. The whole variable domain, remainder taken from reference TRBV28 and TRBJ2-6, is DVKVTQSSRYLVKRTGEKVFLECVQDMDHENMFWYRQDPGLGLRLIYFSYDVKMKEKGDIPEGYSVSREKKERFSLILESASTNQTSMYLCASSLVPLSGANVLTFGAGSRLTVL.

J is TRBJ2-5 and V is TRBV7-2; TRBD2 matches 12 bases. This CDR3 region has 14 residues. The germline gives CDR1 SGHTA, CDR2 FQGNSA. J was trimmed by 7 bases and V by 0 bases; bases with no gene match: 0. The CDR3 DNA follows: TGTGCCAGCAGCTTAGCACTAGCGGGGGGGACCCAGTACTTC. Translated: CASSLALAGGTQYF. Filled out from reference TRBV7-2 and TRBJ2-5, the complete variable domain reads GAGVSQSPSNKVTEKGKDVELRCDPISGHTALYWYRQSLGQGLEFLIYFQGNSAPDKSGLPSDRFSAERTGGSVSTLTIQRTQQEDSAVYLCASSLALAGGTQYFGPGTRLLVL.

The chain employs TRBV6-1 and TRBJ2-4, with D unclear. V was cut by 6 bases and J by 0 bases, with 12 bases left in between. This CDR3 has 15 residues. Germline V lookup: CDR1 MNHNS, CDR2 SASEGT. The CDR3 spells CASRDGRLAKNIQYF. The CDR3 region has the DNA TGTGCCAGCAGGGACGGTCGGTTAGCCAAAAACATTCAGTACTTC.

The gene calls are TRBV10-1 and TRBJ2-5, with D perhaps matching TRBD1 (6 bases). The V gene lost 6 bases and the J gene lost 5 bases, with 10 bases spanning the gap. Germline V CDR1 and CDR2: WNHNN, SYGVQD (reference sequence). The CDR3 extends over 12 amino acids. The CDR3 here is CASSRGGETQYF. DNA for the CDR3: TGCGCCAGCAGCAGGGGCGGTGAGACCCAGTACTTC.

This chain joins TRBV4-1 and TRBJ2-1; 10 bases fit TRBD2. Germline-derived CDR1 and CDR2 are MGHRA and YSYEKL. J lost 0 bases, V lost 0 bases, and 2 bases had no gene match. The CDR3 spans 17 residues. CDR3 bases: TGCGCCAGCAGCCAAGATCCTAGCGGGGGCTCCTACAATGAGCAGTTCTTC. It encodes CASSQDPSGGSYNEQFF.

Comments on this clone: Distinct nucleotide sequences in the sample also encode this CDR3. The chain has TRBV6-5 and TRBJ1-3, with TRBD1 as a possible D gene (5 bases). Trimming took 4 bases from V and 3 from J, leaving 7 bases between them. CDR1 is MNHEY, CDR2 SVGAGI, per germline. This CDR3 comprises 13 residues. The CDR3 DNA follows: TGTGCCAGCAGTTCAGGGAGTGGAAACACCATATATTTT. It yields the protein CASSSGSGNTIYF.

Turning to this clone: Other DNA sequences from this sample encode an identical CDR3 as well. The chain joins TRBV18 to TRBJ1-4; no firm D call. The germline V and J ends were trimmed by 3 bases and 8 bases, with 10 bases remaining between them. This CDR3 contains 13 residues. The germline V gene has CDR1 KGHSH and CDR2 LQKENI. For the CDR3, the DNA is TGTGCCAGCTCACCCGGCATTGGGGAAAAACTGTTTTTT. Its protein product is CASSPGIGEKLFF.

The chain uses TRBV5-6 and TRBJ1-2; D is uncertain. This CDR3 region has 17 residues. With 1 base removed from V and 4 bases from J, the gap between germline ends came to 20 bases. CDR1 and CDR2 from the germline V gene are SGHDT and YYEEEE. The CDR3: CASSLLVGGQTFYGYTF. The CDR3 bases are TGTGCCAGCAGCTTGTTAGTCGGAGGTCAGACGTTCTATGGCTACACCTTC.

The CDR3 loop reads CASSLDSGQETQYF. For the CDR3, the DNA is TGTGCCAGCAGCTTGGATTCAGGGCAAGAGACCCAGTACTTC. The chain employs TRBV5-4 and TRBJ2-5, with a possible D match to TRBD1 (5 bases). Germline CDR1 is SGHNT and CDR2 is YYREEE (reference sequence). The V end lost 0 bases, the J end lost 2 bases, and 8 bases lay between the germline ends. This CDR3 spans 14 amino acids.

The chain couples TRBV5-4 to TRBJ2-1; unclear D gene. The CDR3 spans 15 residues. In germline, CDR1 is SGHNT, CDR2 YYREEE (reference sequence). V was trimmed by 5 bases and J by 3 bases, leaving 15 bases between them. The CDR3 coding sequence is TGTGCCAGCAGTATAGGGTTGGAAGGCTACAATGAGCAGTTCTTC. It translates to CASSIGLEGYNEQFF.

The sample holds a few counts of this clone. This chain uses TRBV7-9 with TRBJ1-6; D gene ambiguous. From germline, CDR1 is SEHNR and CDR2 FQNEAQ (reference sequence). Trimming took off 4 bases at V and 0 bases at J, with 4 bases between the two ends. The CDR3 sequence is 14 residues long. The CDR3 reads CASSSSSYNSPLHF. In DNA, the CDR3 is TGTGCCAGCAGCTCCAGCTCCTATAATTCACCCCTCCACTTT.

This clone appeared once. This chain joins TRBV10-1 and TRBJ1-1; the D is unclear. The CDR3 has 13 amino acids. Germline V gene data show CDR1 as WNHNN and CDR2 as SYGVQD (reference sequence). Trimming stripped 5 bases from V and 2 bases from J, with 9 bases between. The DNA of the CDR3 is TGCGCCAGCAGTTCGGACTTTAACACTGAAGCTTTCTTT. It yields the protein CASSSDFNTEAFF.

This clone was recorded a few times. The chain employs TRBV19 and TRBJ1-6, with 7 bases aligning to TRBD1. The germline V gene encodes CDR1 LNHDA and CDR2 SQIVND (reference sequence). The CDR3 covers 14 residues. Trimming cost V 6 bases and J 8 bases; bases outside gene matches: 7. The CDR3 sequence is CASSPQGRDSPLHF. DNA for the CDR3: TGTGCCAGTAGCCCACAGGGGCGGGATTCACCCCTCCACTTT.

Only one count was recorded for this clone. The V gene is TRBV5-6, the J gene TRBJ2-3, with 9 nucleotides matching TRBD2. V lost 0 bases to trimming and J lost 2 bases; unmatched junction nucleotides: 1. Germline-derived CDR1 and CDR2 are SGHDT and YYEEEE. CDR3 length: 15 residues. The CDR3 region is CASSLGGLATDTQYF. The CDR3 bases are TGTGCCAGCAGCTTGGGGGGACTAGCCACAGATACGCAGTATTTT.

V and J are TRBV6-5 and TRBJ1-1; D unclear. V was clipped by 4 bases and J by 6 bases, with 9 bases between them. The CDR3 has 12 amino acids. Germline CDR1 is MNHEY and CDR2 is SVGAGI. This CDR3 reads CASSLNRAEAFF. The CDR3 region has the DNA TGTGCCAGCAGTTTGAACCGCGCTGAAGCTTTCTTT.

The chain is built from TRBV18 and TRBJ1-1, with 7 bases matching TRBD1. Germline loops: CDR1 KGHSH, CDR2 LQKENI. Trimming took 2 bases from V and 10 from J; bases not matched to a gene: 19. The CDR3 is made up of 17 amino acids. The CDR3 nucleotides are TGTGCCAGCTCACCAGATAACGGGAGGGCTTTGACAGGGCGAGCTTTCTTT. Amino acids: CASSPDNGRALTGRAFF.

V is TRBV6-1 and J is TRBJ2-7; 7 bases map to TRBD1. CDR1 MNHNS and CDR2 SASEGT come from the germline V gene. CDR3 size: 15 residues. The ends lost 5 bases at V and 0 bases at J; junction bases unmatched: 7. The CDR3 loop is CASSPRQGNSYEQYF. The CDR3, as DNA: TGTGCCAGCAGTCCTCGACAGGGAAACTCCTACGAGCAGTACTTC.